The clone carrying this TCR beta chain was recorded many times. Its specificity is unknown. This specimen belongs to a study of human T cells and chemical hapten exposure. Broader study findings: Significantly more large CDR3 similarity clusters were formed by expanded TCRs than by controls.

The time point: patch test 1, 2 weeks after DPC sensitization. The treatment was: therapeutic diphenylcyclopropenone sensitization with weekly scalp DPC. Unfractionated whole blood was the source from which total RNA was extracted. The V end lost 1 base, the J end lost 11 bases, and 9 bases lay between the germline ends. This CDR3 has 12 amino acids. Per germline, CDR1 SGHTA and CDR2 FQGNSA. The library put unique molecular identifiers onto individual cDNA molecules. Via MiXCR, TCRdb re-called the RACE reads, giving one row per CDR3 protein. The sample records some 41,000 distinct CDR3 sequences, over 3.5% being singletons.

J is TRBJ1-5 and V is TRBV7-2, with D possibly TRBD1 on 6 matching bases. The source material was whole blood, sampled in connection with sensitization to the hapten diphenylcyclopropenone (DPC). The TCR comes from a man aged 50-59 years with alopecia areata. Some clones in this sample may be carry-over from other donors' samples. The CDR3 is CASSLEGGTQHF. CDR3 coding DNA: TGTGCCAGCAGCTTAGAGGGGGGTACCCAGCATTTT.